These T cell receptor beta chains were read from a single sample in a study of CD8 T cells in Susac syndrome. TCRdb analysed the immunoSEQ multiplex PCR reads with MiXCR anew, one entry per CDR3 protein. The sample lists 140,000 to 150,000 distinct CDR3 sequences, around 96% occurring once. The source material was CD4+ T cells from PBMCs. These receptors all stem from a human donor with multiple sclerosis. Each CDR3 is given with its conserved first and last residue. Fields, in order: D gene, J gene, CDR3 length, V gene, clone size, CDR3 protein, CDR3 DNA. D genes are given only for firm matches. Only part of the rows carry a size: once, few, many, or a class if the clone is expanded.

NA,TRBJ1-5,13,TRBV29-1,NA,CSVRDNINQPQHF,TGCAGCGTTCGTGACAACATCAATCAGCCCCAGCATTTT
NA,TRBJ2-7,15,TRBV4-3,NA,CASSQDSGRVSEQYF,TGCGCCAGCAGCCAAGATTCGGGAAGGGTGTCCGAGCAGTACTTC
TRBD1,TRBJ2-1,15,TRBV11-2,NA,CASSGMDRVYNEQFF,TGTGCCAGCAGCGGAATGGACAGGGTATACAATGAGCAGTTCTTC
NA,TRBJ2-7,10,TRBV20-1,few,CSAHHGGQYF,TGCAGTGCTCACCACGGCGGGCAGTACTTC
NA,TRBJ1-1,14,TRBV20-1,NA,CSAGGRLGNTEAFF,TGCAGTGCTGGTGGGCGTTTGGGGAACACTGAAGCTTTCTTT
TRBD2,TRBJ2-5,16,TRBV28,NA,CASSPGLAGLQETQYF,TGTGCCAGCAGCCCCGGACTAGCGGGGCTCCAAGAGACCCAGTACTTC
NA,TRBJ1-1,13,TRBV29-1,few,CSVEGQGNTEAFF,TGCAGCGTTGAGGGCCAGGGGAACACTGAAGCTTTCTTT
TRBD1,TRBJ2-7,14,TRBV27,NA,CASKYRDRGYEQYF,TGTGCCAGCAAGTACCGGGACAGGGGGTACGAGCAGTACTTC
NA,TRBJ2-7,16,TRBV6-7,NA,CASSYSIRGQGDEQYF,TGTGCCAGCAGTTACTCGATAAGAGGTCAGGGTGACGAGCAGTACTTC
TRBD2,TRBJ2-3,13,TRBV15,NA,CATSGGRTDTQYF,TGTGCCACCAGTGGCGGGAGAACAGATACGCAGTATTTT
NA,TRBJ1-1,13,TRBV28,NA,CASSFAVNTEAFF,TGTGCCAGCAGTTTCGCAGTGAACACTGAAGCTTTCTTT
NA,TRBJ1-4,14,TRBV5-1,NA,CASSFNKWPEKLFF,TGCGCCAGCAGCTTTAACAAGTGGCCTGAAAAACTGTTTTTT
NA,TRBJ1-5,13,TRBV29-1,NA,CSARSGVTQPQHF,TGCAGCGCCCGAAGTGGGGTTACTCAGCCCCAGCATTTT
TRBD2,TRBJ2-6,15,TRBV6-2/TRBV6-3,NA,CASRGEGAGANVLTF,TGTGCCAGCAGAGGGGAGGGTGCGGGGGCCAACGTCCTGACTTTC
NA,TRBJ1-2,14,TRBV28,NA,CASRPRGGRIGYTF,TGTGCCAGCAGACCCCGGGGGGGGAGAATTGGCTACACCTTC
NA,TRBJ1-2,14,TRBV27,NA,CASKYPGPNYGYTF,TGTGCCAGCAAATACCCAGGGCCTAACTATGGCTACACCTTC
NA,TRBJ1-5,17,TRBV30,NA,CAWSVRGAGRVNQPQHF,TGTGCCTGGAGTGTACGTGGGGCCGGTCGCGTTAATCAGCCCCAGCATTTT
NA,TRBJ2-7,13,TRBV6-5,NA,CASSHPDAYEQYF,TGTGCCAGCAGTCACCCCGATGCCTACGAGCAGTACTTC
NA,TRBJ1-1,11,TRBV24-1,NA,CATSGTGEAFF,TGTGCCACCAGTGGGACGGGTGAAGCTTTCTTT
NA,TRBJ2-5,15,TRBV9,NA,CASSVGQEIGWTQYF,TGTGCCAGCAGCGTAGGACAGGAGATTGGCTGGACCCAGTACTTC
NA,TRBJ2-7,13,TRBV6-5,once,CASTGENSYEQYF,TGTGCCAGCACCGGGGAGAACTCCTACGAGCAGTACTTC
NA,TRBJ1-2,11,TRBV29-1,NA,CSVEVDYGYTF,TGCAGCGTTGAAGTGGACTATGGCTACACCTTC
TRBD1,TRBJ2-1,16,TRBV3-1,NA,CASSRNSDRGLSEQFF,TGTGCCAGCAGTCGAAATTCGGACAGGGGGCTATCTGAGCAGTTCTTC